This paragraph reports one T cell receptor (beta chain). In the original workflow: Amplification with reference gene primers provided the estimates of nucleated cell counts. Repertoires were generated with immunoSEQ multiplex PCR, while TCRdb's copy carries only in-frame clones and drops some. The V and J calls and clone size were taken over from that table, and D and trimming were inferred from the DNA. The data contain approximately 280,000 clones, around 87% of them seen just once; the ten biggest clones take up approximately 2%. The CDR3 extends over 16 amino acids. Unmatched junction bases numbered 1, after V lost 2 bases and J lost 1 base. Germline V CDR1 and CDR2: MDHEN, SYDVKM. This sample was included in a study of blood T cell repertoires in COVID-19. Across the whole study: Spain, Italy and the United States supplied samples that represented acute and convalescent COVID-19. Nucleic acid was either cDNA or gDNA, and it came from T cells, B-cell-depleted T cells, or PBMCs.

The TCR sequence derives from a young woman who had recovered from COVID-19. The chain is built from TRBV28 and TRBJ2-1, with 11 bases identical to TRBD2. The specimen was peripheral blood. The CDR3 loop reads CASSLGLAGSYNEQFF. CDR3 in DNA: TGTGCCAGCAGTTTAGGACTAGCGGGTTCCTACAATGAGCAGTTCTTC.